These 5 T cell receptor beta chains share one sample of origin, sequenced in a study of regulatory T cells in long-lasting Graves disease. Arm-PCR of CDR3 regions and iRepertoire HTBI primers were the basis on which TCR beta libraries were built. MiXCR, applied by TCRdb to the multiplex PCR reads, yields one record per CDR3 protein. Here the sample spans under 250,000 distinct CDR3 sequences, roughly 19% being singletons. Time point specified: newly diagnosed GD, antithyroid drugs for less than 3 months. Generation of the TCR library employed RNA extracted from PBMCs. These same data were also listed under a study on T cells in Graves' hyperthyroidism and ophthalmopathy.

Sequencing was performed on peripheral blood mononuclear cells (PBMCs), taken at new diagnosis, from a patient treated with antithyroid drugs. Every receptor here comes from a woman aged 30 to 39 with Graves disease.

The J gene is TRBJ2-3, the V gene TRBV9, with D unresolved. Germline V gene lookup returns CDR1 SGDLS and CDR2 YYNGEE. The CDR3 is made up of 12 amino acids. The V gene lost 2 bases and the J gene lost 9 bases, with 10 bases spanning the gap. CDR3 in DNA: TGTGCCAGCAGCGTTTCACCCGGAACGCAGTATTTT. Amino acids: CASSVSPGTQYF.

This clonotype was seen more than once but under ten times. The rearrangement joins TRBV7-2 to TRBJ1-1; possible D gene TRBD1, 5 bases. The CDR3 is made up of 15 amino acids. V was cut by 5 bases and J by 5 bases, with 18 bases left in between. Germline values: CDR1 SGHTA, CDR2 FQGNSA. CDR3 loop: CASSRKRGPNTEAFF. DNA for the CDR3: TGTGCCAGCAGCCGAAAGCGGGGCCCCAATACTGAAGCTTTCTTT.

This clonotype was detected many times. This chain links TRBV30 with TRBJ1-1, with a possible D match to TRBD1 (6 bases). Trimming stripped 2 bases from V and 6 bases from J, with 10 bases between. CDR1 and CDR2 (germline): GTSNPN, SVGIG (reference sequence). This CDR3 region has 12 residues. This chain's CDR3 is CAWSRGVPEAFF. DNA for the CDR3: TGTGCCTGGAGTAGGGGGGTCCCTGAAGCTTTCTTT.

This clonotype was recorded at least ten times. The chain links TRBV7-8 to TRBJ2-7; D tentatively reads TRBD1 or TRBD2 (5 bases each). From germline, CDR1 is SGHVS and CDR2 FQNEAQ. Trimming pared 5 bases from V and 0 bases from J, leaving 17 bases between. The CDR3 consists of 16 residues. CDR3 nucleotides: TGTGCCAGCAGCCTTAACCGGGACCGGAGCTCCTACGAGCAGTACTTC. Protein sequence: CASSLNRDRSSYEQYF.

This clonotype came up many times. The chain carries TRBV9 and TRBJ2-5, with D tentatively TRBD1 (5 bases). The CDR3 contains 14 residues. Germline loops: CDR1 SGDLS, CDR2 YYNGEE. V was shortened by 4 bases and J by 1 base, with 11 bases between the two germline ends. In DNA form, the CDR3 reads TGTGCCAGCAGCCCCGGACATGTCCAAGAGACCCAGTACTTC. It encodes CASSPGHVQETQYF.